This TCR beta chain was identified in a study of human CD8 memory T cell subsets. Sequencing libraries of TCR beta were made by UMI-labeled 5' RACE. TCRdb re-called the 5' RACE reads and catalogs CDR3 proteins one per entry, DNA excluded. The listing records 7,200 or so distinct CDR3 sequences. TPEX cells were CCR7+ PD-1+ TIGIT+ early memory CD8+ T cells with exhausted-like traits. The CDR3 length is 16 residues. Germline V gene lookup returns CDR1 SEHNR and CDR2 FQNEAQ (reference sequence). The sample taken for sequencing was CD8+ T cells from PBMCs. The clonotype originates from a human donor in good health. The gene calls are TRBV7-9 and TRBJ2-2; TCRdb outputs TRBD1, but without DNA this stays unchecked. This CDR3 reads CASSLDGDRRTGELFF.